This T cell receptor (beta chain) was retrieved from a study of blood T cell repertoires in COVID-19. Repertoires were generated with immunoSEQ multiplex PCR, while TCRdb's copy carries only in-frame clones and drops some. The repertoire consists of around 250,000 clones, with around 83% occurring once and the leading ten covering 1.5%. CDR1 is SNHLY and CDR2 is FYNNEI in the germline V gene. V shed 2 bases, J shed 5 bases, and the junction held 8 bases outside the gene matches. The CDR3 covers 17 residues. The sequence was collected from a woman aged 40 to 55 who had recovered from COVID-19. The V and J genes are TRBV2 and TRBJ2-3; 12 nucleotides line up with TRBD2. Sequences were obtained from peripheral blood. CDR3 DNA: TGTGCCAGCAGTGAATCTCTAGCGGGGGGGCCCGGAGATACGCAGTATTTT. It yields the protein CASSESLAGGPGDTQYF.